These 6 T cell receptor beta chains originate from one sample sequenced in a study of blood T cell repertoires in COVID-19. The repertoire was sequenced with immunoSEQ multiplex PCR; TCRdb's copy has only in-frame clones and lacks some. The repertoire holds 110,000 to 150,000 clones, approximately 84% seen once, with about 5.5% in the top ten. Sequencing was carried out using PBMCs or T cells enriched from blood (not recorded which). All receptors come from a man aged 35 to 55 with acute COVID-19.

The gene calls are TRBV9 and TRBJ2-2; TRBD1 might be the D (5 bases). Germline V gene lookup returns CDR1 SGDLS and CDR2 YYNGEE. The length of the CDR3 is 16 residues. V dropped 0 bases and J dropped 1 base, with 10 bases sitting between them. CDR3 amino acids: CASSVGPGKNTGELFF. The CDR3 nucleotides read TGTGCCAGCAGCGTAGGGCCAGGGAAGAACACCGGGGAGCTGTTTTTT.

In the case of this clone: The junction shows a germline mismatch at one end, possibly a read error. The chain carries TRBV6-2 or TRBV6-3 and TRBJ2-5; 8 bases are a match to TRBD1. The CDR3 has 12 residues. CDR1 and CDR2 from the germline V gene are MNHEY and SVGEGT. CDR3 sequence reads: CASSSWTGRLHF. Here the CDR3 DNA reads TGTGCCAGCAGTTCCTGGACAGGGCGGCTTCACTTC.

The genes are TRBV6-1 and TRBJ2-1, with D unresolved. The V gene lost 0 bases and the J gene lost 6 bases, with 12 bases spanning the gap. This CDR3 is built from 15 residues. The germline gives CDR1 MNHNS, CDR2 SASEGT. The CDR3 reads CASSEATLRRNEQFF. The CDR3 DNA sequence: TGTGCCAGCAGTGAAGCCACTTTGCGGCGCAATGAGCAGTTCTTC.

The CDR3 loop is CASSLSSRIYGYTF. In DNA form, the CDR3 reads TGTGCCAGCAGCTTAAGTTCCAGGATATATGGCTACACCTTC. The V and J genes are TRBV7-2 and TRBJ1-2; the D is unclear. Trimming shortened V by 2 bases and J by 5 bases, and 12 bases separated the two germline ends. The CDR3 totals 14 residues. Looked up from germline, CDR1 is SGHTA and CDR2 is FQGNSA.

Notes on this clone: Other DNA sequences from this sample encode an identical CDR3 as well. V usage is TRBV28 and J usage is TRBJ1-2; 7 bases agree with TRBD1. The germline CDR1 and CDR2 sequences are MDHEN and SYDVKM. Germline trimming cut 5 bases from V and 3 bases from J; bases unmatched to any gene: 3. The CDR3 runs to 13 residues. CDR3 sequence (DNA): TGTGCCAGCAGTACGGGGACAGACTATGGCTACACCTTC. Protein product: CASSTGTDYGYTF.

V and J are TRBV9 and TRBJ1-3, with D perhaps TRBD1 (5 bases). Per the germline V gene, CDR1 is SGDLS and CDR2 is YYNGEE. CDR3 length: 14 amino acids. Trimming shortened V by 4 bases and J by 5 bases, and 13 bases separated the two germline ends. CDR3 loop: CASSPEGQRNTIYF. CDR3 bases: TGTGCCAGCAGCCCGGAGGGGCAACGAAACACCATATATTTT.